The subject of this entry is one T cell receptor beta chain. This sample is drawn from a study of monozygotic twins with inflammatory bowel disease. Nested PCRs (approximately 17 and 9 cycles, two total) were applied to TCRalpha and TCRbeta cDNA. For each CDR3 protein, TCRdb gives one entry from its re-call of the 5' RACE reads, without DNA. The table for this sample gives approximately 330,000 distinct CDR3 sequences. This CDR3 comprises 14 residues. Germline CDR1 is SGHNT and CDR2 is YYREEE (reference sequence). This TCR was recovered from a human donor with ulcerative colitis or Crohn's disease, or a healthy co-twin of an affected twin (not recorded which). The material sequenced was blood. This chain links TRBV5-4 with TRBJ2-1; without DNA, the TCRdb call of TRBD1 cannot be checked. The CDR3 spells CASSLAGQGIEQFF.